A single sample is the source of the 22 T cell receptor beta chains below, sequenced in a study of CD8+ T cells in alopecia areata. Reverse transcription of extracted RNA yielded cDNA, which provided the sequencing template. Here immunoSEQ multiplex PCR was the method, and the copy in TCRdb shows in-frame clones only, minus some. The sample yields some 51,000 clones, 90% to 97% seen once. Source: CD8+ T cells sorted from blood, taken at week 0. These TCRs come from a human donor with alopecia areata.

This chain links TRBV4-3 with TRBJ2-7; D possibly matches TRBD1 or TRBD2 (6 bases each). Trimming cost V 4 bases and J 3 bases, with 19 bases left between them. The germline gives CDR1 LGHNA, CDR2 YSLEER. The CDR3 loop spans 16 amino acids. The CDR3 nucleotides are TGCGCCAGCAGCCCGCAGTCGGGGGCCGGAGGCTACGAGCAGTACTTC. Translation gives CASSPQSGAGGYEQYF.

This chain connects TRBV29-1 to TRBJ2-7; D is unresolved. Germline CDR1 reads SQVTM; CDR2 reads ANQGSEA. This CDR3 has 13 residues. V was cut by 7 bases and J by 0 bases, with 13 bases left in between. Here the CDR3 reads CSAGRPGSYEQYF. The DNA for the CDR3 is TGCAGCGCCGGCCGCCCGGGCTCCTACGAGCAGTACTTC.

The J gene is TRBJ2-3, the V gene TRBV5-4; no reliable D call. This CDR3 contains 12 residues. The V end was cut by 1 base, the J end by 6 bases, with 6 bases between. Looked up from germline, CDR1 is SGHNT and CDR2 is YYREEE (reference sequence). In nucleotides, the CDR3 is TGTGCCAGCAGCTTGAATGGCGATACGCAGTATTTT. Its translation: CASSLNGDTQYF.

This chain's CDR3 is CASSLRGAGELFF. The CDR3 coding sequence is TGCGCCAGCAGCTTGCGAGGGGCCGGGGAGCTGTTTTTT. The chain links TRBV5-1 to TRBJ2-2; D is tentatively TRBD1 or TRBD2 (5 bases each). The germline V gene encodes CDR1 SGHRS and CDR2 YFSETQ. The CDR3 extends over 13 amino acids. Trimming shortened V by 1 base and J by 6 bases, and 7 bases separated the two germline ends.

The genes are TRBV7-9 and TRBJ2-1; perhaps TRBD2 as D (6 bases). Trimming removed 2 bases from V and 0 bases from J, with 14 bases in between. CDR1 is SEHNR and CDR2 is FQNEAQ in the germline V gene (reference sequence). This CDR3 comprises 17 residues. This CDR3 is CASSLRAAGSSYNEQFF. As DNA, the CDR3 is TGTGCCAGCAGCTTAAGGGCGGCGGGGAGCTCCTACAATGAGCAGTTCTTC.

The chain combines TRBV7-2 with TRBJ2-3, with D possibly being TRBD1 (6 bases). V was pared by 5 bases and J by 3 bases, with 9 bases between. CDR1 and CDR2 from the germline V gene are SGHTA and FQGNSA. This CDR3 is 13 amino acids long. DNA of the CDR3: TGTGCCAGCAGCCCACAGGGAACAGATACGCAGTATTTT. It specifies CASSPQGTDTQYF.

The rearrangement joins TRBV7-9 to TRBJ1-1; D remains ambiguous. V lost 7 bases to trimming and J lost 5 bases, with 14 bases between them. The CDR3 spans 13 residues. Germline V gene sequence: CDR1 SEHNR, CDR2 FQNEAQ (reference sequence). The CDR3 loop reads CASNMALGTEAFF. The CDR3, as DNA: TGTGCCAGCAACATGGCACTGGGGACTGAAGCTTTCTTT.

The chain combines TRBV7-2 with TRBJ2-7, with D tentatively TRBD2 (6 bases). The V gene lost 1 base and the J gene lost 6 bases, with 22 bases spanning the gap. Germline-derived CDR1 and CDR2 are SGHTA and FQGNSA. The CDR3 has 17 residues. The CDR3 sequence: CASSLVSRAGRSGEQYF. CDR3 bases: TGTGCCAGCAGCTTAGTTAGCAGAGCGGGCAGGTCAGGCGAGCAGTACTTC.

The gene calls are TRBV11-2 and TRBJ1-5; D uncertain. The V end was cut by 6 bases, the J end by 8 bases, with 20 bases between. Germline CDR1 and CDR2: SGHAT and FQNNGV. The CDR3 runs 15 residues. As DNA, the CDR3 is TGTGCCAGCAGGGAACTGGACGCCGGTAGGGAGCCCCAGCATTTT. It codes for CASRELDAGREPQHF.

As DNA, the CDR3 is TGCGCCAGCAGCCCGGACTCCTCCGGGTACAATGAGCAGTTCTTC. This gives the protein CASSPDSSGYNEQFF. This chain connects TRBV4-1 to TRBJ2-1, with D maybe TRBD2 (5 bases). CDR1 and CDR2 (germline): MGHRA, YSYEKL. This CDR3 has 15 residues. V lost 4 bases and J 4 bases, leaving 14 bases between the germline ends.

V is TRBV29-1 and J is TRBJ2-7, with 15 bases that match TRBD2. The CDR3 contains 15 residues. CDR1 and CDR2 from the germline V gene are SQVTM and ANQGSEA. Trimming removed 4 bases from V and 3 bases from J; junction bases left unmatched: 4. In nucleotides, the CDR3 is TGCAGCGTTGGGACTAGCGGGGGGGGAAGCTACGAGCAGTACTTC. This encodes CSVGTSGGGSYEQYF.

The chain combines TRBV10-3 with TRBJ2-3; D is perhaps TRBD1 or TRBD2 (5 bases each). The CDR3 is made up of 14 amino acids. V was trimmed by 6 bases and J by 1 base, leaving 11 bases between them. Germline V gives CDR1 ENHRY, CDR2 SYGVKD. The DNA of the CDR3 is TGTGCCATCAGCGGGACCACGGGCACAGATACGCAGTATTTT. It translates to CAISGTTGTDTQYF.

The chain uses TRBV4-3 and TRBJ1-2; a possible D gene is TRBD1 (5 bases). V was cut by 0 bases and J by 0 bases, with 11 bases left in between. The CDR3 has 16 residues. The germline CDR1 and CDR2 sequences are LGHNA and YSLEER. CDR3 nucleotide sequence: TGCGCCAGCAGCCAAGACAGGGAGGGGCCTAACTATGGCTACACCTTC. Amino acid sequence: CASSQDREGPNYGYTF.

The chain recombines TRBV15 with TRBJ1-2; 8 positions agree with TRBD1. Germline V CDR1 and CDR2: LNHNV, YYDKDF (reference sequence). V lost 4 bases, J lost 4 bases, and 8 bases stayed unmatched. The CDR3 has 15 amino acids. CDR3 residues: CATSTGQALGYGYTF. As DNA, the CDR3 is TGTGCCACCAGCACGGGACAGGCCCTCGGCTATGGCTACACCTTC.

This chain uses TRBV18 with TRBJ2-3, with TRBD2 matching over 9 bases. Germline V gene lookup returns CDR1 KGHSH and CDR2 LQKENI. The CDR3 covers 18 residues. V trimming: 3 bases; J trimming: 5 bases; junction bases outside the gene matches: 15. CDR3 region: CASSPLETSGVLQDTQYF. CDR3 nucleotides: TGTGCCAGCTCACCTCTTGAGACTAGCGGTGTACTCCAAGATACGCAGTATTTT. The full variable domain, completed using reference TRBV18 and TRBJ2-3, is NAGVMQNPRHLVRRRGQEARLRCSPMKGHSHVYWYRQLPEEGLKFMVYLQKENIIDESGMPKERFSAEFPKEGPSILRIQQVVRGDSAAYFCASSPLETSGVLQDTQYFGPGTRLTVL.

The chain combines TRBV7-9 with TRBJ2-6, with no clear D. The CDR3 consists of 16 residues. CDR1 and CDR2 from the germline V gene are SEHNR and FQNEAQ (reference sequence). V was trimmed by 5 bases and J by 0 bases, leaving 11 bases between them. The CDR3 coding sequence is TGTGCCAGCAGCCAGATTCGTGGCTCTGGGGCCAACGTCCTGACTTTC. This translates into CASSQIRGSGANVLTF.

The J gene is TRBJ2-3, the V gene TRBV19; D is perhaps TRBD2 (6 bases). Trimming shortened V by 5 bases and J by 2 bases, and 14 bases separated the two germline ends. Germline-derived CDR1 and CDR2 are LNHDA and SQIVND (reference sequence). CDR3 length equals 15 residues. CDR3: CASSVGLSVTDTQYF. The CDR3 DNA follows: TGTGCCAGTAGTGTCGGACTAAGTGTCACAGATACGCAGTATTTT.

This rearrangement joins TRBV6-5 to TRBJ1-5; no firm D call. Trimming removed 5 bases from V and 0 bases from J, with 11 bases in between. Germline values: CDR1 MNHEY, CDR2 SVGAGI. CDR3 length: 15 residues. CDR3: CASSPRIGSNQPQHF. In DNA, the CDR3 is TGTGCCAGCAGTCCCCGTATTGGTAGCAATCAGCCCCAGCATTTT.

This clone occurred once. The gene calls are TRBV5-1 and TRBJ2-5, with 14 bases fitting TRBD2. Germline CDR1 reads SGHRS; CDR2 reads YFSETQ. There are 17 residues in the CDR3. Losses at the gene ends were 3 bases for V and 2 bases for J; bases not matched to a gene: 6. CDR3 DNA: TGCGCCAGCAGCTACCGGACTAGCGGGGGGCTTCAAGAGACCCAGTACTTC. This sequence encodes CASSYRTSGGLQETQYF.

This chain connects TRBV4-2 to TRBJ2-5, with D unclear. Germline V gene data show CDR1 as LGHNA and CDR2 as YNFKEQ. The CDR3 length is 14 residues. Trimming pared 0 bases from V and 5 bases from J, leaving 10 bases between. The CDR3 nucleotides read TGTGCCAGCAGCCAAGAAGGGCCTGGCGAGACCCAGTACTTC. This codes for CASSQEGPGETQYF.

This clone was seen a single time. The CDR3 reads CASSSQAYEQYF. As DNA, the CDR3 is TGTGCCAGCAGCTCGCAGGCCTACGAGCAGTACTTC. The chain is built from TRBV7-9 and TRBJ2-7; D unclear. The CDR3 covers 12 residues. V lost 4 bases, J lost 2 bases, and 6 bases lay in between. Germline lookup yields CDR1 SEHNR and CDR2 FQNEAQ (reference sequence). The full variable domain, rest sourced from reference TRBV7-9 and TRBJ2-7, is DTGVSQNPRHKITKRGQNVTFRCDPISEHNRLYWYRQTLGQGPEFLTYFQNEAQLEKSRLLSDRFSAERPKGSFSTLEIQRTEQGDSAMYLCASSSQAYEQYFGPGTRLTVT.

The sample holds one count of this clone. This chain joins TRBV27 and TRBJ2-7; 12 bases align to TRBD1. There are 15 residues in the CDR3. The V segment lost 4 bases and the J segment 3 bases; nucleotides outside the gene matches: 4. The germline gives CDR1 MNHEY, CDR2 SMNVEV (reference sequence). The CDR3 region is CASSSGQGALYEQYF. CDR3 sequence (DNA): TGTGCCAGCAGTTCGGGACAGGGGGCCCTCTACGAGCAGTACTTC.